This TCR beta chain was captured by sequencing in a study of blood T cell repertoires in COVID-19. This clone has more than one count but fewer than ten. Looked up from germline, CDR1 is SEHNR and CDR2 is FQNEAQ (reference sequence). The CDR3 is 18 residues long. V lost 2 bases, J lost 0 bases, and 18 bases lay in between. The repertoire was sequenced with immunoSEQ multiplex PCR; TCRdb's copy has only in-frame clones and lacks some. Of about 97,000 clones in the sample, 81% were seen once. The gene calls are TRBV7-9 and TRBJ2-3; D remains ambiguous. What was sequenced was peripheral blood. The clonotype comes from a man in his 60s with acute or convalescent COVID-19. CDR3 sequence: CASSLSRRPGTSTDTQYF. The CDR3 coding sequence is TGTGCCAGCAGCTTAAGCCGGCGACCGGGTACGAGCACAGATACGCAGTATTTT.